This entry lists 32 T cell receptor beta chains sequenced from one sample in a study of blood T cells in healthy people across ages. Sample-barcoded 5' priming and a J-beta primer mix drove a second PCR of about 7 to 12 cycles. TCRdb ran MiXCR on the 5' RACE reads and lists one entry per CDR3 protein. Seen here are roughly 900,000 distinct CDR3 sequences, about 44% observed once, and the top ten hold 13%. Sequencing was done on a sample of blood. The origin of the receptors is a man aged 25-45 years in good health.

The chain combines TRBV6-6 with TRBJ2-7; either TRBD1 or TRBD2 may supply D (5 bases each). CDR1 and CDR2 (germline): MNHNY, SVGAGI (reference sequence). V was pared by 4 bases and J by 0 bases, with 10 bases between. This CDR3 comprises 14 residues. Written as DNA, the CDR3 is TGTGCCAGCAGTTGGGGACGCGACTCCTACGAGCAGTACTTC. Residues: CASSWGRDSYEQYF.

V gene TRBV7-2 combines with J gene TRBJ1-2; a possible D gene is TRBD1 (6 bases). Germline loops: CDR1 SGHTA, CDR2 FQGNSA. The CDR3 covers 13 residues. V lost 7 bases to trimming and J lost 8 bases, with 17 bases between them. CDR3 DNA: TGTGCCAGCACCGAGGCGTACAGGGAAGGCTACACCTTC. This encodes CASTEAYREGYTF.

This clonotype was observed a few times. The chain has TRBV20-1 and TRBJ2-7, with 7 bases fitting TRBD2. Germline V gene data show CDR1 as DFQATT and CDR2 as SNEGSKA (reference sequence). The junction had 11 bases not matched to a gene; V was cut back by 6 bases and J by 0 bases. The CDR3 runs to 15 residues. The CDR3 loop reads CSAPPSGGSSYEQYF. CDR3 DNA: TGCAGTGCCCCACCCTCCGGGGGGAGCTCCTACGAGCAGTACTTC.

The chain employs TRBV20-1 and TRBJ2-7; 8 positions agree with TRBD1. This CDR3 is built from 15 residues. Germline trimming cut 3 bases from V and 5 bases from J; bases unmatched to any gene: 12. CDR1 is DFQATT, CDR2 SNEGSKA, per germline (reference sequence). The CDR3 spells CSARRGQVGRDEQYF. The CDR3 DNA sequence: TGCAGTGCTAGGAGGGGACAGGTTGGGCGGGACGAGCAGTACTTC.

This chain uses TRBV4-3 with TRBJ2-7, with D unresolved. From germline, CDR1 is LGHNA and CDR2 YSLEER. V lost 0 bases, J lost 6 bases, and 12 bases lay in between. The CDR3 runs 14 residues. The CDR3: CASSQEFTSGEQYF. The CDR3 nucleotides read TGCGCCAGCAGCCAAGAATTCACCAGTGGCGAGCAGTACTTC.

This clonotype was seen at least ten times. The rearrangement links TRBV15 to TRBJ2-3; possible D gene TRBD1, 5 bases. The CDR3 sequence is 14 residues long. Per germline, CDR1 LNHNV and CDR2 YYDKDF (reference sequence). Trimming took 5 bases from V and 4 from J, leaving 13 bases between them. The CDR3 is CATSGRQSPDTQYF. The DNA for the CDR3 is TGTGCCACCAGCGGCCGACAGAGCCCAGATACGCAGTATTTT.

V usage is TRBV7-2 and J usage is TRBJ2-5; 10 bases fit TRBD1. The end of the DNA is better explained by TRBJ2-7, so the J call may be wrong. The germline V gene encodes CDR1 SGHTA and CDR2 FQGNSA. CDR3 length equals 16 residues. CDR3 region: CASTPRGGGQGYEQYF. The DNA of the CDR3 is TGTGCCAGCACCCCGCGGGGTGGGGGACAGGGGTACGAGCAGTACTTC.

This clonotype was counted a few times. The chain has TRBV9 and TRBJ2-2; no reliable D call. Trimming shortened V by 0 bases and J by 5 bases, and 8 bases separated the two germline ends. CDR1 is SGDLS, CDR2 YYNGEE, per germline. The CDR3 runs to 14 residues. The CDR3 DNA is TGTGCCAGCAGCGTAGGCGACGAAACCGGGGAGCTGTTTTTT. Translation gives CASSVGDETGELFF.

V is TRBV6-1 and J is TRBJ1-3; weak D call: TRBD1 (5 bases). This CDR3 region has 17 residues. The ends were cut back, 2 bases at V and 0 bases at J, with 14 bases in the middle. Germline V gives CDR1 MNHNS, CDR2 SASEGT. The chain's CDR3 is CASSELSGSLSGNTIYF. The CDR3 nucleotides are TGTGCCAGCAGTGAACTCTCAGGGAGTCTCTCTGGAAACACCATATATTTT.

There are a few counts of this clonotype. This chain links TRBV10-3 with TRBJ2-1; 8 bases are shared with TRBD2. Germline V lookup: CDR1 ENHRY, CDR2 SYGVKD. This CDR3 is 14 amino acids long. With 6 bases clipped from V and 7 bases from J, the junction kept 8 bases outside the gene matches. The CDR3 loop reads CAISTVSGGNEQFF. The DNA of the CDR3 is TGTGCCATCAGCACCGTGAGCGGGGGAAATGAGCAGTTCTTC.

This clonotype was recorded once. The J gene is TRBJ2-1, the V gene TRBV7-8; D is possibly TRBD2 (5 bases). CDR1 is SGHVS, CDR2 FQNEAQ, per germline. The CDR3 runs to 14 residues. With 5 bases removed from V and 2 bases from J, the gap between germline ends came to 10 bases. The chain's CDR3 is CASSVSGPYNEQFF. The CDR3 bases are TGTGCCAGCAGCGTGAGCGGACCCTACAATGAGCAGTTCTTC.

Comment on this clonotype: This may be a read error: a much more frequent sequence differs by one nucleotide. This CDR3 reads CASIPGAYNEQYF. Written as DNA, the CDR3 is TGTGCCAGCATCCCGGGAGCCTACAATGAGCAGTACTTC. V gene TRBV7-9 combines with J gene TRBJ2-1; tentative D call: TRBD2 (6 bases). The better agreement between TRBJ2-7 and the DNA end casts doubt on the J call. Germline-derived CDR1 and CDR2 are SEHNR and FQNEAQ (reference sequence). The CDR3 runs to 13 residues.

The V and J genes are TRBV20-1 and TRBJ2-1, with D unresolved. V was pared by 3 bases and J by 10 bases, with 10 bases between. CDR3 length equals 11 residues. Germline V gene data show CDR1 as DFQATT and CDR2 as SNEGSKA (reference sequence). The CDR3 sequence: CSASSGREQFF. The CDR3 DNA is TGCAGTGCTAGTTCGGGTCGGGAGCAGTTCTTC.

This chain joins TRBV7-2 and TRBJ2-7, with D possibly being TRBD2 (6 bases). This CDR3 is built from 14 residues. The V and J ends lost 8 bases and 3 bases respectively, with 17 bases between them. Germline V gives CDR1 SGHTA, CDR2 FQGNSA. CDR3 bases: TGTGCCAGCCGTACCGGAGGCGGGAACTACGAGCAGTACTTC. It codes for CASRTGGGNYEQYF.

A remark on this clonotype: At one end the junction does not follow the germline gene, possibly because of a read error. CDR3 nucleotide sequence: TGTGCCAGCAGCTTAGCAGCGGGGGGCCCCGTCACAGGTACGCAGTATTTT. This translates into CASSLAAGGPVTGTQYF. The rearrangement uses TRBV7-2 and TRBJ2-3, with 9 bases lining up with TRBD2. The CDR3 is 17 residues long. CDR1 is SGHTA, CDR2 FQGNSA, per germline.

This clonotype has only a few counts. CDR3 sequence reads: CASSVTGQGSTDTQYF. The DNA of the CDR3 is TGCGCCAGCAGCGTGACGGGACAGGGAAGCACAGATACGCAGTATTTT. The V and J genes are TRBV5-1 and TRBJ2-3; 9 bases line up with TRBD1. The CDR3 sequence is 16 residues long. Germline V gene data show CDR1 as SGHRS and CDR2 as YFSETQ. The V segment lost 4 bases and the J segment 0 bases; nucleotides outside the gene matches: 6.

This chain uses TRBV12-3 or TRBV12-4 with TRBJ2-2; D is uncertain. The CDR3 length is 15 residues. The V and J ends lost 8 bases and 8 bases respectively, with 21 bases between them. The CDR3 DNA follows: TGTGCCAGCGCACTCAGACCGGGCTTGATGGGGGAGCTGTTTTTT. This codes for CASALRPGLMGELFF.

This clonotype showed up just a few times. V is TRBV5-5 and J is TRBJ1-1, with unresolved D. CDR3 length: 13 residues. CDR1 and CDR2 from the germline V gene are SGHKS and YYEKEE (reference sequence). V lost 1 base to trimming and J lost 5 bases, with 9 bases between them. CDR3 sequence (DNA): TGTGCCAGCAGCTTGAAGATCGGGACTGAAGCTTTCTTT. This translates into CASSLKIGTEAFF.

J is TRBJ2-3 and V is TRBV7-2; tentatively, D is TRBD1 or TRBD2 (5 bases each). Trimming left V 4 bases short and J 4 bases short, with 15 bases between. Germline CDR1 reads SGHTA; CDR2 reads FQGNSA. CDR3 length equals 15 residues. The CDR3 loop reads CASSSSGHSADTQYF. CDR3 sequence (DNA): TGTGCCAGCAGCTCCTCGGGGCATTCGGCAGATACGCAGTATTTT.

CDR3 coding DNA: TGCAGTGCTAGAGATCTCGCGGTACCCTACGAGCAGTACTTC. It yields the protein CSARDLAVPYEQYF. V and J are TRBV20-1 and TRBJ2-7, with D hard to call. The CDR3 is 14 residues long. V lost 0 bases and J 2 bases, leaving 11 bases between the germline ends. CDR1 and CDR2 (germline): DFQATT, SNEGSKA (reference sequence).

The rearrangement uses TRBV20-1 and TRBJ2-3; 10 bases map to TRBD2. With 5 bases clipped from V and 4 bases from J, the junction kept 3 bases outside the gene matches. CDR1 is DFQATT and CDR2 is SNEGSKA in the germline V gene (reference sequence). The CDR3 runs to 13 residues. CDR3 in DNA: TGCAGTGCTTATGGACTAGCGGCAGATACGCAGTATTTT. This translates into CSAYGLAADTQYF.

This clonotype was counted only a few times. The V call is TRBV4-1, the J call TRBJ1-2, with D possibly matching TRBD1 (5 bases). Trimming removed 0 bases from V and 6 bases from J, with 17 bases in between. The germline gives CDR1 MGHRA, CDR2 YSYEKL. The CDR3 runs to 16 residues. The CDR3 spells CASSQEGLQGLHGYTF. The DNA for the CDR3 is TGCGCCAGCAGCCAAGAAGGCCTCCAGGGACTTCATGGCTACACCTTC.

The chain uses TRBV10-3 and TRBJ2-6, with D maybe TRBD1 (6 bases). Germline CDR1 reads ENHRY; CDR2 reads SYGVKD. V was pared by 2 bases and J by 0 bases, with 11 bases between. This CDR3 is built from 17 residues. The CDR3 DNA is TGTGCCATCAGTGAGGGACAGCCAGGCTCTGGGGCCAACGTCCTGACTTTC. This gives the protein CAISEGQPGSGANVLTF.

This clonotype appeared a single time. The chain carries TRBV6-2 or TRBV6-3 and TRBJ2-5; no clear D. The ends were cut back, 4 bases at V and 4 bases at J, with 10 bases in the middle. Germline V gives CDR1 MNHEY, CDR2 SVGEGT. The CDR3 runs to 13 residues. The CDR3 spells CASSWPVGETQYF. The CDR3 DNA follows: TGTGCCAGCAGTTGGCCAGTTGGAGAGACCCAGTACTTC.

This clonotype was counted ten times or more. The V call is TRBV7-2, the J call TRBJ2-3; D gene uncertain. Per germline, CDR1 SGHTA and CDR2 FQGNSA. The CDR3 consists of 15 residues. Trimming left V 2 bases short and J 0 bases short, with 9 bases between. The CDR3: CASSLLVSSTDTQYF. The CDR3 region has the DNA TGTGCCAGCAGCTTATTAGTGTCAAGCACAGATACGCAGTATTTT. Full variable domain (missing parts from reference TRBV7-2 and TRBJ2-3): GAGVSQSPSNKVTEKGKDVELRCDPISGHTALYWYRQSLGQGLEFLIYFQGNSAPDKSGLPSDRFSAERTGGSVSTLTIQRTQQEDSAVYLCASSLLVSSTDTQYFGPGTRLTVL.

A few counts support this clonotype. The chain links TRBV6-1 to TRBJ2-7, with no clear D. The V end lost 2 bases, the J end lost 3 bases, and 8 bases lay between the germline ends. There are 13 residues in the CDR3. Germline V gene sequence: CDR1 MNHNS, CDR2 SASEGT. This CDR3 is CASSELQRYEQYF. The CDR3 DNA is TGTGCCAGCAGTGAACTCCAGCGCTACGAGCAGTACTTC.

Many counts were recorded for this clonotype. V and J are TRBV20-1 and TRBJ2-3; D is uncertain. The germline V gene has CDR1 DFQATT and CDR2 SNEGSKA (reference sequence). CDR3 length: 12 residues. This CDR3 reads CSVMDRTDTQYF. The CDR3, as DNA: TGCTCCGTCATGGATCGCACAGATACGCAGTATTTT.

This chain connects TRBV4-1 to TRBJ2-1; D is undetermined. From germline, CDR1 is MGHRA and CDR2 YSYEKL. V lost 0 bases, J lost 9 bases, and 6 bases lay in between. CDR3 size: 12 residues. CDR3 region: CASSQERTEQFF. The CDR3 DNA sequence: TGCGCCAGCAGCCAAGAAAGGACTGAGCAGTTCTTC.

This clonotype was detected only a few times. This chain links TRBV27 with TRBJ2-3; D unresolved. The V gene's germline CDR1 is MNHEY and CDR2 SMNVEV (reference sequence). The CDR3 loop spans 12 amino acids. Trimming took off 8 bases at V and 2 bases at J, with 8 bases between the two ends. CDR3 amino acids: CASGYITDTQYF. CDR3 in DNA: TGTGCCAGCGGATACATCACAGATACGCAGTATTTT.

The chain is built from TRBV11-3 and TRBJ2-3, with 16 bases fitting TRBD2. V trimming: 5 bases; J trimming: 4 bases; junction bases outside the gene matches: 6. CDR3 length equals 17 residues. Looked up from germline, CDR1 is SGHNT and CDR2 is YENEEA. CDR3 DNA sequence: TGTGCCAGCAGCGCGCCGGGACTAGCGGGGGGGCCAGATACGCAGTATTTT. This encodes CASSAPGLAGGPDTQYF. Variable domain in full (rest from reference TRBV11-3 and TRBJ2-3): EAGVVQSPRYKIIEKKQPVAFWCNPISGHNTLYWYLQNLGQGPELLIRYENEEAVDDSQLPKDRFSAERLKGVDSTLKIQPAELGDSAVYLCASSAPGLAGGPDTQYFGPGTRLTVL.

The chain joins TRBV30 to TRBJ1-2; no clear D. The CDR3 sequence is 12 residues long. Trimming pared 5 bases from V and 4 bases from J, leaving 11 bases between. CDR1 GTSNPN and CDR2 SVGIG come from the germline V gene (reference sequence). In nucleotides, the CDR3 is TGTGCCTGGCAGCAGGACGGCTATGGCTACACCTTC. This sequence encodes CAWQQDGYGYTF.

In nucleotides, the CDR3 is TGTGCCAGCAGTTTTGGTAATTGGGAGACCCAGTACTTC. This codes for CASSFGNWETQYF. The chain has TRBV28 and TRBJ2-5; D is unresolved. Germline values: CDR1 MDHEN, CDR2 SYDVKM. V was cut by 3 bases and J by 5 bases, with 10 bases left in between. The CDR3 has 13 amino acids.